This T cell receptor beta chain was identified during a study of CD8 T cells in Susac syndrome. Whole-study findings and limits: Acknowledgment was made by the study that its TCR sequencing and HLA analysis involved a relatively small number of individuals.

V lost 6 bases and J lost 4; bases outside the gene matches: 7. CDR1 is SGHDT, CDR2 YYEEEE, per germline. The CDR3 length is 14 residues. High-throughput TCR beta sequencing covered peripheral CD8+ and CD4+ T cells. Fulfillment of recently defined diagnostic criteria for definite or probable disease was shown by the patients with Susac syndrome. It was with random hexamers that about 0.45 to 1 ug RNA was reverse transcribed. Amplification of the TCR beta CDR3 was carried out by immunoSEQ multiplex PCR, which spanned a total of 54 Vbeta and 13 Jbeta segments. TCRdb re-called the immunoSEQ multiplex PCR reads through MiXCR, storing one row per CDR3 protein. The sample includes around 170,000 distinct CDR3 sequences, 85% to 95% of them seen just once. A note on this clonotype: What it binds is not known.

The sample taken for sequencing was CD8+ T cells from PBMCs. This receptor was identified in a human donor with Susac syndrome. This chain uses TRBV5-6 with TRBJ2-7; 10 bases fit TRBD2. The CDR3 nucleotides read TGTGCCAGCACCGTCGGGACTAGCGCATACGAGCAGTACTTC. It specifies CASTVGTSAYEQYF.